These 32 T cell receptor beta chains share one sample of origin, sequenced in a study of control samples from healthy donors and cancer patients (dated by TCRdb to 2020 to 2022). Preparation of the library involved the immunoSEQ multiplex PCR assay. TCRdb re-hosts the immuneACCESS table, in-frame sequences only. Its copies lack some clones; in the studies checked, an unresolved V gene accounts for under half of them, and the cause for the rest is not known. The sample table contains 21,000 or so clones; only one count was recorded for approximately 89% of them. The ten largest clonotypes hold 38% of the sample. The sequencing input was PBMCs. These receptors were taken from a man aged 55 to 69 with head and neck cancer.

This clone appeared a single time. CDR3 sequence reads: CASSPQVGNTEAFF. The DNA for the CDR3 is TGTGCCAGCTCACCGCAGGTCGGTAACACTGAAGCTTTCTTT. The V and J genes are TRBV18 and TRBJ1-1, with D unclear. The germline V gene encodes CDR1 KGHSH and CDR2 LQKENI. Deletions cut 3 bases from V and 2 bases from J, with 10 bases between. The CDR3 totals 14 residues.

This chain joins TRBV5-1 and TRBJ1-3; 7 bases agree with TRBD1. The trim removed 7 bases at V and 4 bases at J, leaving 11 bases unmatched. CDR1 and CDR2 (germline): SGHRS, YFSETQ. This CDR3 has 15 amino acids. The CDR3 sequence: CASSPDRPGGNTIYF. CDR3 in DNA: TGCGCCAGCTCACCGGACAGGCCCGGAGGAAACACCATATATTTT.

V gene TRBV12-5 combines with J gene TRBJ2-6, with TRBD1 identical over 7 bases. The germline CDR1 and CDR2 sequences are LGHNT and FRNRAP. V dropped 0 bases and J dropped 0; count of bases not matched to a gene: 11. The CDR3 contains 20 residues. For the CDR3, the DNA is TGTGCTAGTGGTTTGGTAATGGACGGGACAGTGGACTCTGGGGCCAACGTCCTGACTTTC. Amino acid sequence: CASGLVMDGTVDSGANVLTF.

This clone was found once. V is TRBV6-1 and J is TRBJ1-2, with TRBD1 as a possible D gene (6 bases). Germline V gene lookup returns CDR1 MNHNS and CDR2 SASEGT. V was pared by 2 bases and J by 6 bases, with 13 bases between. There are 14 residues in the CDR3. The CDR3 sequence: CASSEMGAADGYTF. The CDR3 DNA sequence: TGTGCCAGCAGTGAAATGGGGGCCGCGGATGGCTACACCTTC.

The chain links TRBV11-3 to TRBJ2-2; TRBD2 matches at 12 bases. CDR1 SGHNT and CDR2 YENEEA come from the germline V gene. The CDR3 runs to 16 residues. V lost 4 bases and J lost 6; bases outside the gene matches: 6. The CDR3 spells CASSSRLAGAAGELFF. The CDR3 coding sequence is TGTGCCAGCAGCTCTAGACTAGCGGGAGCGGCCGGGGAGCTGTTTTTT.

This clone was seen only once. The V and J genes are TRBV30 and TRBJ2-7, with D perhaps TRBD2 (6 bases). Germline V gene sequence: CDR1 GTSNPN, CDR2 SVGIG (reference sequence). The germline V and J ends were trimmed by 0 bases and 0 bases, with 9 bases remaining between them. This CDR3 region has 14 residues. The CDR3 loop is CAWSVGLSSYEQYF. Here the CDR3 DNA reads TGTGCCTGGAGTGTGGGACTCAGCTCCTACGAGCAGTACTTC.

CDR3 DNA sequence: TGTGCCAGCAGGCCCGTCACCGGGGAGCTGTTTTTT. Its protein product is CASRPVTGELFF. The V and J genes are TRBV12-3 or TRBV12-4 and TRBJ2-2, with D unclear. V was shortened by 6 bases and J by 4 bases, with 6 bases between the two germline ends. This CDR3 region has 12 residues.

There are a few counts of this clone. The rearrangement joins TRBV5-1 to TRBJ1-1; 8 positions match TRBD1. CDR3 length equals 14 residues. The germline V gene encodes CDR1 SGHRS and CDR2 YFSETQ. Germline trimming cut 4 bases from V and 3 bases from J; bases unmatched to any gene: 5. The CDR3 loop is CASSLDRVDTEAFF. The DNA for the CDR3 is TGCGCCAGCAGCCTGGACAGGGTCGACACTGAAGCTTTCTTT.

The gene calls are TRBV6-5 and TRBJ1-4; 7 bases are shared with TRBD1. Germline V gene sequence: CDR1 MNHEY, CDR2 SVGAGI. The CDR3 extends over 14 amino acids. J lost 5 bases, V lost 6 bases, and 6 bases had no gene match. CDR3 coding DNA: TGTGCCAGCAGCGGACAGGAGGGAAATGAAAAACTGTTTTTT. Amino acids: CASSGQEGNEKLFF.

The CDR3 DNA reads as TGTGCCAGCAGCTTACTGATAGTGTGGGCGGGAAACAATGAGCAGTTCTTC. It codes for CASSLLIVWAGNNEQFF. The chain combines TRBV7-6 with TRBJ2-1; D is possibly TRBD2 (6 bases). Trimming removed 2 bases from V and 5 bases from J, with 19 bases in between. Germline V gives CDR1 SGHVS, CDR2 FNYEAQ. This CDR3 spans 17 amino acids. Full variable domain (missing parts from reference TRBV7-6 and TRBJ2-1): GAGVSQSPRYKVTKRGQDVALRCDPISGHVSLYWYRQALGQGPEFLTYFNYEAQQDKSGLPNDRFSAERPEGSISTLTIQRTEQRDSAMYRCASSLLIVWAGNNEQFFGPGTRLTVL.

The V gene is TRBV5-5, the J gene TRBJ2-1, with D tentatively TRBD2 (5 bases). The CDR3 covers 15 residues. V lost 4 bases, J lost 4 bases, and 15 bases lay in between. The germline gives CDR1 SGHKS, CDR2 YYEKEE (reference sequence). DNA of the CDR3: TGTGCCAGCAGCGAGCAAGCGGCCTTTTACAATGAGCAGTTCTTC. Translating gives CASSEQAAFYNEQFF.

This clone was recorded a few times. V and J are TRBV25-1 and TRBJ2-1; the D is unclear. Germline CDR1 MGHDK, CDR2 SYGVNS. This CDR3 has 13 residues. V gave up 2 bases and J gave up 8 bases, with 10 bases separating them. Written as DNA, the CDR3 is TGTGCCAGCAGTGAACCCCCCCTCGATGAGCAGTTCTTC. As protein: CASSEPPLDEQFF. Full variable domain (remainder filled in from reference TRBV25-1 and TRBJ2-1): EADIYQTPRYLVIGTGKKITLECSQTMGHDKMYWYQQDPGMELHLIHYSYGVNSTEKGDLSSESTVSRIRTEHFPLTLESARPSHTSQYLCASSEPPLDEQFFGPGTRLTVL.

This chain links TRBV7-3 with TRBJ2-1; maybe TRBD1 (6 bases). Germline values: CDR1 SGHTA, CDR2 FQGTGA. V dropped 3 bases and J dropped 4 bases, with 13 bases sitting between them. CDR3 size: 15 residues. The chain's CDR3 is CASSLEQGSYNEQFF. CDR3 in DNA: TGTGCCAGCAGCTTGGAACAGGGCTCTTACAATGAGCAGTTCTTC.

The chain links TRBV24-1 to TRBJ2-3, with 10 bases fitting TRBD1. The CDR3 has 15 amino acids. Germline V CDR1 and CDR2: KGHDR, SFDVKD. V lost 8 bases and J lost 4; bases outside the gene matches: 8. Here the CDR3 DNA reads TGTGCCACCATCAAAAGGGACAGGGGCCCAGATACGCAGTATTTT. It specifies CATIKRDRGPDTQYF.

The sample holds a few counts of this clone. The V call is TRBV6-6, the J call TRBJ2-7; 11 positions agree with TRBD1. After removal of 5 bases from V and 4 bases from J, the junction contained 7 bases not matched to a gene. This CDR3 contains 15 residues. Germline CDR1 and CDR2: MNHNY and SVGAGI (reference sequence). Here the CDR3 DNA reads TGTGCCAGCAGTAGGACAGGGGGCTTTTCTTACGAGCAGTACGTC. It specifies CASSRTGGFSYEQYV.

The chain uses TRBV6-5 and TRBJ2-1; 8 bases map to TRBD2. V shed 3 bases, J shed 0 bases, and the junction held 1 base outside the gene matches. CDR1 is MNHEY and CDR2 is SVGAGI in the germline V gene. The CDR3 has 15 amino acids. In nucleotides, the CDR3 is TGTGCCAGCAGTTATAGCGGGAACTCCTACAATGAGCAGTTCTTC. Its protein product is CASSYSGNSYNEQFF.

This chain connects TRBV18 to TRBJ1-1; 9 nucleotides agree with TRBD1. Trimming removed 2 bases from V and 3 bases from J; junction bases left unmatched: 7. The CDR3 runs 16 residues. Germline CDR1 KGHSH, CDR2 LQKENI. The CDR3 is CASSPGTGRTDTEAFF. For the CDR3, the DNA is TGTGCCAGCTCACCAGGGACAGGGAGGACCGACACTGAAGCTTTCTTT.

This clone was observed once. The V and J genes are TRBV30 and TRBJ2-7, with TRBD1 identical over 9 bases. Trimming cost V 4 bases and J 7 bases; bases outside gene matches: 8. The CDR3 is made up of 13 amino acids. Germline-derived CDR1 and CDR2 are GTSNPN and SVGIG (reference sequence). The CDR3 sequence: CAWNRGGQGEQYV. CDR3 DNA sequence: TGTGCCTGGAATAGGGGGGGACAGGGTGAGCAGTACGTC.

V usage is TRBV29-1 and J usage is TRBJ1-1; no clear D gene. The CDR3 has 11 residues. Germline-derived CDR1 and CDR2 are SQVTM and ANQGSEA. The ends were cut back, 7 bases at V and 0 bases at J, with 6 bases in the middle. CDR3: CSATVNTEAFF. As DNA, the CDR3 is TGCAGCGCTACAGTGAACACTGAAGCTTTCTTT.

A few counts support this clone. This rearrangement joins TRBV5-1 to TRBJ1-2; 7 bases map to TRBD1. V lost 0 bases to trimming and J lost 4 bases; unmatched junction nucleotides: 0. The length of the CDR3 is 13 residues. Germline values: CDR1 SGHRS, CDR2 YFSETQ. DNA of the CDR3: TGCGCCAGCAGCTTGGGGGACAGCTATGGCTACACCTTC. Encoded protein: CASSLGDSYGYTF. The full variable domain, rest sourced from reference TRBV5-1 and TRBJ1-2, is KAGVTQTPRYLIKTRGQQVTLSCSPISGHRSVSWYQQTPGQGLQFLFEYFSETQRNKGNFPGRFSGRQFSNSRSEMNVSTLELGDSALYLCASSLGDSYGYTFGSGTRLTVV.

The chain is built from TRBV5-1 and TRBJ2-1, with 11 bases identical to TRBD2. The germline gives CDR1 SGHRS, CDR2 YFSETQ. The J segment lost 5 bases and the V segment lost 4 bases, leaving 5 bases of the junction unmatched. This CDR3 region has 15 residues. The DNA of the CDR3 is TGCGCCAGCAGCGACACTAGCGGGAGTAACAATGAGCAGTTCTTC. Its protein product is CASSDTSGSNNEQFF.

The genes are TRBV5-1 and TRBJ2-1; TRBD2 is a possible D gene (7 bases). This CDR3 has 16 amino acids. Germline CDR1 and CDR2: SGHRS and YFSETQ. V lost 6 bases and J lost 0, with 16 bases in between. Written as DNA, the CDR3 is TGCGCCAGCAATGAGTTCGCGGGGGCCTCCTACAATGAGCAGTTCTTC. It yields the protein CASNEFAGASYNEQFF.

The chain recombines TRBV18 with TRBJ1-2, with 8 bases that match TRBD1. Looked up from germline, CDR1 is KGHSH and CDR2 is LQKENI. CDR3 length: 17 amino acids. Unmatched junction bases numbered 8, after V lost 2 bases and J lost 0 bases. The CDR3 coding sequence is TGTGCCAGCTCACCAGAAACAGGGGGGACTTCTAACTATGGCTACACCTTC. This codes for CASSPETGGTSNYGYTF.

V usage is TRBV27 and J usage is TRBJ1-5, with 8 nucleotides matching TRBD1. V was pared by 6 bases and J by 4 bases, with 8 bases of the junction left unmatched. CDR1 and CDR2 (germline): MNHEY, SMNVEV (reference sequence). The CDR3 covers 15 residues. CDR3 protein: CASRAGTGSNQPQHF. The CDR3 coding sequence is TGTGCCAGCAGAGCCGGGACAGGTTCTAATCAGCCCCAGCATTTT.

This clone has a single count. V and J are TRBV18 and TRBJ1-5, with 7 bases lining up with TRBD1. The CDR3 runs 14 residues. V lost 6 bases, J lost 6 bases, and 8 bases stayed unmatched. The germline CDR1 and CDR2 sequences are KGHSH and LQKENI. The CDR3 is CASSLVDRAQPQHF. DNA of the CDR3: TGTGCCAGCTCCCTGGTTGACAGGGCTCAGCCCCAGCATTTT.

V gene TRBV12-3 or TRBV12-4 combines with J gene TRBJ1-1, with TRBD1 matching 8 bases. This CDR3 has 13 residues. V shed 7 bases and J 1 base; nucleotides not matched to a gene: 2. The CDR3 is CASKGTGNTEAFF. The CDR3 DNA follows: TGTGCCAGCAAAGGGACAGGGAACACTGAAGCTTTCTTT.

The chain couples TRBV19 to TRBJ1-3; D remains unclear. The CDR3 runs to 15 residues. Germline lookup yields CDR1 LNHDA and CDR2 SQIVND (reference sequence). Trimming removed 3 bases from V and 2 bases from J, with 11 bases in between. CDR3 amino acids: CASSMGSPPGNTIYF. DNA of the CDR3: TGTGCCAGTAGTATGGGCTCCCCCCCTGGAAACACCATATATTTT.

This rearrangement joins TRBV9 to TRBJ2-7; 8 bases are a match to TRBD2. Germline V gives CDR1 SGDLS, CDR2 YYNGEE. V lost 1 base, J lost 0 bases, and 0 bases stayed unmatched. There are 14 residues in the CDR3. CDR3 bases: TGTGCCAGCAGCGTAACTAGCGGCTCCTACGAGCAGTACTTC. Translating it yields CASSVTSGSYEQYF. Full variable domain (missing parts from reference TRBV9 and TRBJ2-7): DSGVTQTPKHLITATGQRVTLRCSPRSGDLSVYWYQQSLDQGLQFLIQYYNGEERAKGNILERFSAQQFPDLHSELNLSSLELGDSALYFCASSVTSGSYEQYFGPGTRLTVT.

The chain is built from TRBV27 and TRBJ1-1; no firm D call. This CDR3 comprises 13 residues. V was shortened by 3 bases and J by 4 bases, with 9 bases between the two germline ends. Germline CDR1 reads MNHEY; CDR2 reads SMNVEV (reference sequence). The CDR3 DNA reads TGTGCCAGCAGTTTCGGGTGGGGCACTGAAGCTTTCTTT. Residues: CASSFGWGTEAFF.

V and J are TRBV7-8 and TRBJ1-1; no firm D call. V lost 2 bases and J lost 4, with 8 bases in between. Germline CDR1 reads SGHVS; CDR2 reads FQNEAQ. This CDR3 region has 13 residues. CDR3: CASSLNQFTEAFF. The CDR3 DNA reads as TGTGCCAGCAGCTTAAATCAGTTCACTGAAGCTTTCTTT.

This clone was found once. The chain is built from TRBV18 and TRBJ2-3; D is ambiguous. With 6 bases removed from V and 0 bases from J, the gap between germline ends came to 13 bases. The CDR3 runs 15 residues. Looked up from germline, CDR1 is KGHSH and CDR2 is LQKENI. The CDR3 DNA reads TGTGCCAGCTCCCTGCGAGTCTTTAGCACAGATACGCAGTATTTT. It codes for CASSLRVFSTDTQYF.

J is TRBJ2-2 and V is TRBV19; D remains unclear. The CDR3 has 12 amino acids. Trimming left V 6 bases short and J 3 bases short, with 5 bases between. Germline-derived CDR1 and CDR2 are LNHDA and SQIVND (reference sequence). CDR3 loop: CASRTDTGELFF. The CDR3 bases are TGTGCCAGTAGAACCGACACCGGGGAGCTGTTTTTT.